These 27 T cell receptor beta chains were sequenced from one sample in a study of T cell responses to AZD1222 COVID-19 vaccine. TCRdb keeps only in-frame clones here, not all; method: immunoSEQ multiplex PCR. The repertoire consists of some 150,000 clones, with under 95% occurring once and the leading ten covering 1.9%. This material consisted of peripheral blood, taken on day 0 of AZD1222 vaccination. The origin of the receptors is an adult in good health.

V gene TRBV7-3 combines with J gene TRBJ2-1, with D possibly called TRBD1 or TRBD2 (6 bases each). This CDR3 spans 15 amino acids. V gave up 3 bases and J gave up 8 bases, with 17 bases separating them. Germline CDR1 is SGHTA and CDR2 is FQGTGA. This CDR3 is CASSFLVEGGYEQFF. The CDR3 nucleotides read TGTGCCAGCAGCTTCCTGGTGGAGGGGGGCTATGAGCAGTTCTTC.

The rearrangement joins TRBV21-1 to TRBJ1-2; the listed D gene, TRBD1, was not tested against the DNA. TRBV21-1 is assigned pseudogene status. CDR3 length equals 18 residues. The CDR3 protein is CASSFPPGQSATNYGYTF. CDR3 nucleotides: TGTGCCAGCAGCTTCCCTCCGGGACAGTCAGCTACTAACTATGGCTACACCTTC.

This CDR3 is CSVATGVGEKLFF. The DNA for the CDR3 is TGCAGCGTCGCAACAGGGGTGGGGGAAAAACTGTTTTTT. This chain uses TRBV29-1 with TRBJ1-4, with 7 positions matching TRBD1. V shed 6 bases, J shed 8 bases, and the junction held 9 bases outside the gene matches. CDR3 length: 13 amino acids. Germline V gives CDR1 SQVTM, CDR2 ANQGSEA.

The V and J genes are TRBV6-5 and TRBJ2-1; possibly TRBD2 for D (5 bases). The CDR3 contains 14 residues. Germline V CDR1 and CDR2: MNHEY, SVGAGI. V lost 7 bases, J lost 6 bases, and 16 bases lay in between. CDR3 sequence: CASNRRGASNEQFF. In DNA form, the CDR3 reads TGTGCCAGCAATCGACGGGGTGCGAGCAATGAGCAGTTCTTC.

The chain is built from TRBV7-3 and TRBJ1-2, with 7 positions matching TRBD1. CDR1 and CDR2 (germline): SGHTA, FQGTGA. V shed 2 bases, J shed 0 bases, and the junction held 3 bases outside the gene matches. The CDR3 totals 15 residues. CDR3 nucleotide sequence: TGTGCCAGCAGCTTACAACAGGGGCCTAACTATGGCTACACCTTC. Translating gives CASSLQQGPNYGYTF.

The V and J genes are TRBV19 and TRBJ2-3; 10 bases match TRBD2. The CDR3 runs to 15 residues. The ends lost 3 bases at V and 6 bases at J; junction bases unmatched: 6. Germline lookup yields CDR1 LNHDA and CDR2 SQIVND (reference sequence). The CDR3 spells CASSITSGRADTQYF. Written as DNA, the CDR3 is TGTGCCAGTAGTATTACCAGCGGGAGGGCGGATACGCAGTATTTT.

J is TRBJ2-3 and V is TRBV11-1; 10 nucleotides line up with TRBD2. The CDR3 length is 15 residues. Trimming cost V 2 bases and J 2 bases; bases outside gene matches: 1. Germline V gene lookup returns CDR1 SGHAT and CDR2 FQDESV (reference sequence). The CDR3 region is CASSLTSGVTDTQYF. In nucleotides, the CDR3 is TGTGCCAGCAGCTTAACTAGCGGGGTCACAGATACGCAGTATTTT.

The chain has TRBV6-5 and TRBJ1-1, with D tentatively TRBD1 (6 bases). Trimming shortened V by 8 bases and J by 1 base, and 14 bases separated the two germline ends. CDR3 length equals 14 residues. CDR1 is MNHEY and CDR2 is SVGAGI in the germline V gene. The CDR3: CASLPGGKNTEAFF. The CDR3 coding sequence is TGTGCCAGCCTACCGGGGGGCAAGAACACTGAAGCTTTCTTT.

The chain has TRBV5-4 and TRBJ2-2, with D possibly matching TRBD1 (6 bases). Germline V CDR1 and CDR2: SGHNT, YYREEE (reference sequence). This CDR3 region has 15 residues. The V end was cut by 3 bases, the J end by 2 bases, with 11 bases between. In nucleotides, the CDR3 is TGTGCCAGCAGCTGGGGGCGGATTAACACCGGGGAGCTGTTTTTT. The encoded protein is CASSWGRINTGELFF. Based on the CDR3 plus reference TRBV5-4 and TRBJ2-2, the full variable domain is ETGVTQSPTHLIKTRGQQVTLRCSSQSGHNTVSWYQQALGQGPQFIFQYYREEENGRGNFPPRFSGLQFPNYSSELNVNALELDDSALYLCASSWGRINTGELFFGEGSRLTVL.

V is TRBV2 and J is TRBJ1-2; perhaps TRBD1 as D (6 bases). This CDR3 has 14 residues. Trimming took 6 bases from V and 6 from J, leaving 17 bases between them. Germline V gives CDR1 SNHLY, CDR2 FYNNEI. CDR3 bases: TGTGCCAGCAGAAGGGAACAGGGCCGTCATGGCTACACCTTC. Its translation: CASRREQGRHGYTF.

The rearrangement uses TRBV27 and TRBJ2-1, with a possible D match to TRBD2 (7 bases). Trimming took 0 bases from V and 5 from J, leaving 11 bases between them. The CDR3 totals 15 residues. Germline CDR1 reads MNHEY; CDR2 reads SMNVEV (reference sequence). The CDR3 spells CASSLSSGTHNEQFF. The CDR3, as DNA: TGTGCCAGCAGTTTATCGAGCGGGACACACAATGAGCAGTTCTTC.

The rearrangement uses TRBV6-1 and TRBJ1-2, with D unresolved. The CDR3 contains 13 residues. Germline V gene lookup returns CDR1 MNHNS and CDR2 SASEGT. Deletions cut 3 bases from V and 8 bases from J, with 13 bases between. The CDR3 reads CASSDRLLGGYTF. In DNA form, the CDR3 reads TGTGCCAGCAGTGACAGGCTGCTAGGGGGCTACACCTTC.

The genes are TRBV19 and TRBJ1-2; a possible D gene is TRBD1 (5 bases). The germline V gene encodes CDR1 LNHDA and CDR2 SQIVND (reference sequence). The CDR3 consists of 16 residues. The V and J ends lost 4 bases and 8 bases respectively, with 23 bases between them. The CDR3: CASSTTDGIGEGGYTF. CDR3 DNA sequence: TGTGCCAGTAGTACGACGGACGGAATAGGGGAGGGAGGCTACACCTTC.

V is TRBV25-1 and J is TRBJ1-1; TRBD1 agrees at 9 bases. The CDR3 is 13 residues long. V was pared by 7 bases and J by 4 bases, with 4 bases of the junction left unmatched. Germline lookup yields CDR1 MGHDK and CDR2 SYGVNS. The CDR3 sequence is CASTEGQGTEAFF. Written as DNA, the CDR3 is TGTGCCAGCACCGAGGGACAGGGCACTGAAGCTTTCTTT.

The rearrangement links TRBV30 to TRBJ2-7, with TRBD2 matching 10 bases. Germline V gene data show CDR1 as GTSNPN and CDR2 as SVGIG (reference sequence). The CDR3 totals 14 residues. J gave up 6 bases and V 2 bases, and 7 bases lay outside the gene matches. Here the CDR3 reads CAWSRLAGVGEQYF. In DNA form, the CDR3 reads TGTGCCTGGAGTAGGCTAGCGGGAGTAGGCGAGCAGTACTTC.

The chain carries TRBV12-3 or TRBV12-4 and TRBJ2-1, with D perhaps TRBD2 (5 bases). The CDR3 sequence is 13 residues long. Trimming removed 4 bases from V and 4 bases from J, with 8 bases in between. CDR3 DNA: TGTGCCAGCAGTTCGGGCGGGTACAATGAGCAGTTCTTC. Protein sequence: CASSSGGYNEQFF.

This clone showed up just a few times. The V gene is TRBV7-8, the J gene TRBJ1-1; 7 bases match TRBD1. Germline-derived CDR1 and CDR2 are SGHVS and FQNEAQ. The CDR3 loop spans 18 amino acids. V shed 10 bases, J shed 0 bases, and the junction held 20 bases outside the gene matches. The CDR3 protein is CATSKPARTGLMNTEAFF. Here the CDR3 DNA reads TGTGCCACCTCCAAGCCCGCCCGGACAGGTCTCATGAACACTGAAGCTTTCTTT.

V usage is TRBV5-1 and J usage is TRBJ1-2, with D possibly being TRBD1 (6 bases). This CDR3 contains 15 residues. V was trimmed by 6 bases and J by 2 bases, leaving 17 bases between them. Germline values: CDR1 SGHRS, CDR2 YFSETQ. CDR3 sequence: CASTPQVTGNYGYTF. In DNA form, the CDR3 reads TGCGCCAGCACCCCCCAAGTAACAGGGAACTATGGCTACACCTTC.

The chain combines TRBV29-1 with TRBJ1-2, with D unclear. There are 12 residues in the CDR3. Per germline, CDR1 SQVTM and CDR2 ANQGSEA. V was shortened by 7 bases and J by 8 bases, with 17 bases between the two germline ends. The CDR3 DNA reads as TGCAGCGCTCCTAACTGGTCCGGGGGCTACACCTTC. Translated, it gives CSAPNWSGGYTF. The variable domain in full, with the rest retrieved from reference TRBV29-1 and TRBJ1-2, is SAVISQKPSRDICQRGTSLTIQCQVDSQVTMMFWYRQQPGQSLTLIATANQGSEATYESGFVIDKFPISRPNLTFSTLTVSNMSPEDSSIYLCSAPNWSGGYTFGSGTRLTVV.

The chain combines TRBV7-9 with TRBJ1-1; a weak D match, TRBD1 (5 bases). CDR1 SEHNR and CDR2 FQNEAQ come from the germline V gene (reference sequence). The CDR3 contains 16 residues. V gave up 0 bases and J gave up 0 bases, with 11 bases separating them. The DNA for the CDR3 is TGTGCCAGCAGCTTAGCGCCAGGGAGACTGAACACTGAAGCTTTCTTT. Its translation: CASSLAPGRLNTEAFF.

The chain employs TRBV27 and TRBJ2-7; D is tentatively TRBD1 or TRBD2 (6 bases each). V was clipped by 2 bases and J by 5 bases, with 19 bases between them. Germline CDR1 reads MNHEY; CDR2 reads SMNVEV (reference sequence). CDR3 length: 16 residues. The CDR3 DNA reads as TGTGCCAGCAGTTTAAGATTCGAATTGGGGGGCGACGAGCAGTACTTC. This sequence encodes CASSLRFELGGDEQYF.

The gene calls are TRBV5-1 and TRBJ2-2; 7 nucleotides align to TRBD1. The V gene end was trimmed by 4 bases and the J gene end by 4 bases; junction bases not matched to a gene: 7. Germline CDR1 and CDR2: SGHRS and YFSETQ. CDR3 size: 15 residues. This CDR3 reads CASSIDRVGTGELFF. The CDR3 nucleotides read TGCGCCAGCAGCATTGACAGGGTGGGCACCGGGGAGCTGTTTTTT. The full variable domain, rest sourced from reference TRBV5-1 and TRBJ2-2, is KAGVTQTPRYLIKTRGQQVTLSCSPISGHRSVSWYQQTPGQGLQFLFEYFSETQRNKGNFPGRFSGRQFSNSRSEMNVSTLELGDSALYLCASSIDRVGTGELFFGEGSRLTVL.

The rearrangement uses TRBV2 and TRBJ2-4; 8 nucleotides align to TRBD2. Trimming cost V 4 bases and J 9 bases; bases outside gene matches: 8. CDR3 length equals 14 residues. Germline values: CDR1 SNHLY, CDR2 FYNNEI. As DNA, the CDR3 is TGTGCCAGCAGTGCCGGGACTAGTGGAGGCATTCAGTACTTC. Its protein product is CASSAGTSGGIQYF. The variable domain in full, with the rest retrieved from reference TRBV2 and TRBJ2-4, is EPEVTQTPSHQVTQMGQEVILRCVPISNHLYFYWYRQILGQKVEFLVSFYNNEISEKSEIFDDQFSVERPDGSNFTLKIRSTKLEDSAMYFCASSAGTSGGIQYFGAGTRLSVL.

The chain has TRBV7-9 and TRBJ1-1, with D maybe TRBD1 (6 bases). CDR3 length: 13 amino acids. V lost 3 bases and J 4 bases, leaving 9 bases between the germline ends. The V gene's germline CDR1 is SEHNR and CDR2 FQNEAQ (reference sequence). The CDR3 here is CASSLGHSTEAFF. The CDR3 DNA is TGTGCCAGCAGCTTGGGACATTCCACTGAAGCTTTCTTT.

This clone was seen once. The chain recombines TRBV7-3 with TRBJ1-2, with TRBD1 matching 9 bases. The CDR3 length is 18 residues. The trim removed 0 bases at V and 8 bases at J, leaving 16 bases unmatched. Germline-derived CDR1 and CDR2 are SGHTA and FQGTGA. The CDR3 DNA reads as TGTGCCAGCAGCTTAACGGTTCAGTTCCCGGGACAGGGTGACGGCTACACCTTC. It yields the protein CASSLTVQFPGQGDGYTF.

The V and J genes are TRBV20-1 and TRBJ1-5; D gene ambiguous. The CDR3 has 14 residues. Trimming stripped 3 bases from V and 0 bases from J, with 9 bases between. Germline CDR1 DFQATT, CDR2 SNEGSKA (reference sequence). CDR3 bases: TGCAGTGCTAGTCGTCAGAATAGCAATCAGCCCCAGCATTTT. Its protein is CSASRQNSNQPQHF.

The chain employs TRBV12-3 or TRBV12-4 and TRBJ1-1; D gene uncertain. Trimming stripped 3 bases from V and 8 bases from J, with 13 bases between. CDR3 length: 13 amino acids. The CDR3 here is CASSFDISPEAFF. The CDR3 DNA is TGTGCCAGCAGTTTTGATATCTCCCCGGAAGCTTTCTTT.